The 7 T cell receptor beta chains below come from one sample, sequenced in a study of CD8 T cells in ankylosing spondylitis. TCRdb redid the calling of the 5' RACE reads with MiXCR, one entry per CDR3 protein. The table lists about 110,000 distinct CDR3 sequences, under 30% of them singletons. Sequenced sample: synovial fluid, either unsorted or a sorted T cell fraction (not recorded which). Receptors originate from a male donor with ankylosing spondylitis.

The gene calls are TRBV3-1 and TRBJ2-6; D possibly corresponds to TRBD1 (5 bases). CDR1 LGHDT and CDR2 YNNKEL come from the germline V gene (reference sequence). Trimming pared 5 bases from V and 3 bases from J, leaving 5 bases between. CDR3 length equals 13 residues. This CDR3 is CASSDSGANVLTF. CDR3 in DNA: TGTGCCAGCAGCGACAGTGGGGCCAACGTCCTGACTTTC.

The rearrangement links TRBV7-9 to TRBJ2-1; 9 bases match TRBD2. J lost 4 bases, V lost 5 bases, and 9 bases had no gene match. The length of the CDR3 is 16 residues. CDR1 SEHNR and CDR2 FQNEAQ come from the germline V gene (reference sequence). CDR3 nucleotide sequence: TGTGCCAGCAGCCGGCGGGCTAGCGGGACATACAATGAGCAGTTCTTC. Translated: CASSRRASGTYNEQFF.

The chain uses TRBV7-8 and TRBJ1-1; D gene unclear. V was cut by 7 bases and J by 6 bases, with 15 bases left in between. This CDR3 region has 13 residues. The germline V gene encodes CDR1 SGHVS and CDR2 FQNEAQ. CDR3 nucleotides: TGTGCCAGCACCCCGAGGGTCGGGCCTGAAGCTTTCTTT. Its protein product is CASTPRVGPEAFF.

The chain links TRBV5-1 to TRBJ2-7; D gene ambiguous. The V gene lost 4 bases and the J gene lost 4 bases, with 12 bases spanning the gap. The CDR3 spans 13 residues. Germline CDR1 reads SGHRS; CDR2 reads YFSETQ. CDR3 nucleotides: TGCGCCAGCAGCGCCGGACGGCGGTACGAGCAGTACTTC. It yields the protein CASSAGRRYEQYF.

The genes are TRBV29-1 and TRBJ2-7, with TRBD2 as a possible D gene (6 bases). This CDR3 spans 15 amino acids. Trimming left V 1 base short and J 3 bases short, with 16 bases between. Germline V gene lookup returns CDR1 SQVTM and CDR2 ANQGSEA. CDR3 bases: TGCAGCGTTGAAGGAGCGGCTTGTAGCGGCTACGAGCAGTACGTC. This encodes CSVEGAACSGYEQYV.

The chain couples TRBV20-1 to TRBJ2-2; TRBD2 matches at 8 bases. Germline V gene lookup returns CDR1 DFQATT and CDR2 SNEGSKA (reference sequence). V was pared by 3 bases and J by 3 bases, with 9 bases of the junction left unmatched. The CDR3 extends over 16 amino acids. CDR3 bases: TGCAGTGCTAGCAGGGCGGGAGGTCGGGACACCGGGGAGCTGTTTTTT. Translation: CSASRAGGRDTGELFF.

This clonotype was picked up a small number of times. The chain uses TRBV6-1 and TRBJ2-5; D is perhaps TRBD1 or TRBD2 (6 bases each). The CDR3 loop spans 13 amino acids. V shed 2 bases and J shed 9 bases, with 13 bases lying between them. Per germline, CDR1 MNHNS and CDR2 SASEGT. The CDR3 nucleotides read TGTGCCAGCAGTGAACCGGGGGCAGGGGCCCAGTACTTC. Protein: CASSEPGAGAQYF.